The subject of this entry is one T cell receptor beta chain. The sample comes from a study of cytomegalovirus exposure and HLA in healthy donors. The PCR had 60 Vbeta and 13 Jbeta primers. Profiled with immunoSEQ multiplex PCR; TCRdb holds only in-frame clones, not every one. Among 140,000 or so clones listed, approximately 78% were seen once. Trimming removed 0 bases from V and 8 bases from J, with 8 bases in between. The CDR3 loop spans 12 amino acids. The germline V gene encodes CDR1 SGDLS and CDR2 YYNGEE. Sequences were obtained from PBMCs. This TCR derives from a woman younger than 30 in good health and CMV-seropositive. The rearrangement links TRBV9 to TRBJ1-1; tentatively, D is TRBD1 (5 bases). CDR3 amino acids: CASSVVGGEAFF. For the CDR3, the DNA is TGTGCCAGCAGCGTAGTGGGGGGAGAAGCTTTCTTT.